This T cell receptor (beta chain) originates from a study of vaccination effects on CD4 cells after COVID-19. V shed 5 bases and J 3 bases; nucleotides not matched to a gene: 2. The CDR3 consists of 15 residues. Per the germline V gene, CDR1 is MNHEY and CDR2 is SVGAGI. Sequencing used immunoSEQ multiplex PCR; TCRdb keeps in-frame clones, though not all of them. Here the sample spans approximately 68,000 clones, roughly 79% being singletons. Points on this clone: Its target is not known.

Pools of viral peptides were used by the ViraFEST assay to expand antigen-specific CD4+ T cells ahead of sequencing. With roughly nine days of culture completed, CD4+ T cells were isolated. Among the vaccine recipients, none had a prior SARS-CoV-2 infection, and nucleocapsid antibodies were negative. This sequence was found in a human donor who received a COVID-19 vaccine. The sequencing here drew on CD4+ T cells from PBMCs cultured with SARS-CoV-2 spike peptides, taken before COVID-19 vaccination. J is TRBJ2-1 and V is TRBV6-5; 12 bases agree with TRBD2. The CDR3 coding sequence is TGTGCCAGCAGTCGGACTAGCGGGAACTACAATGAGCAGTTCTTC. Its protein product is CASSRTSGNYNEQFF.